Below are 10 T cell receptor beta chains sequenced from a single sample in a study of T cell repertoires in cytomegalovirus infection (dated by TCRdb to about 2019). Antigens for these TCRs are unknown. What this sample's treatment or condition label stands for: in vitro stimulation with specific CMV peptide epitopes to enrich CMV-specific T cells. The sequencer listed for this sample is Illumina HiSeq 1500. The raw public data were reprocessed by TCRdb itself: fastp quality trimming at Q25, MiXCR clonotype calling, in-frame beta chains only. Merged by CDR3 protein, the rows form single entries marked with the most common genes and DNA. The sample yields around 340,000 distinct CDR3 sequences; almost 30% were counted once. The leading ten clones occupy around 19% of the sample. Sequencing was performed on cultured PBMCs, taken from culture after CMV antigen stimulation. The origin of the receptors is a human donor in good health (CMV status not recorded). Some clones in this sample may be carry-over from other donors' samples.

The chain uses TRBV27 and TRBJ2-3; 9 bases match TRBD2. Trimming at V came to 3 bases and at J to 6 bases, leaving 4 bases not matched to a gene. The CDR3 totals 14 residues. Germline V gene data show CDR1 as MNHEY and CDR2 as SMNVEV (reference sequence). The CDR3 coding sequence is TGTGCCAGCAGTTTCACCGGGACTAGCGATACGCAGTATTTT. It yields the protein CASSFTGTSDTQYF.

This clonotype was counted between two and nine times. The rearrangement links TRBV5-4 to TRBJ1-1, with 8 positions matching TRBD1. Germline lookup yields CDR1 SGHNT and CDR2 YYREEE (reference sequence). This CDR3 region has 14 residues. Unmatched junction bases numbered 5, after V lost 4 bases and J lost 3 bases. CDR3 nucleotides: TGTGCCAGCAGCACCTCAGGGGGCTACACTGAAGCTTTCTTT. As protein: CASSTSGGYTEAFF.

The rearrangement uses TRBV2 and TRBJ1-2; D is uncertain. This CDR3 contains 13 residues. The germline V and J ends were trimmed by 8 bases and 1 base, with 11 bases remaining between them. The germline CDR1 and CDR2 sequences are SNHLY and FYNNEI. The CDR3 coding sequence is TGTGCCAGCCGGACCGAGTATAACTATGGCTACACCTTC. Amino acids: CASRTEYNYGYTF.

V and J are TRBV5-1 and TRBJ2-3, with 7 bases that match TRBD2. Per the germline V gene, CDR1 is SGHRS and CDR2 is YFSETQ. V shed 0 bases and J 3 bases; nucleotides not matched to a gene: 10. The CDR3 covers 17 residues. The CDR3 region is CASSLALAGAGTDTQYF. CDR3 bases: TGCGCCAGCAGCTTGGCCCTTGCGGGAGCGGGAACAGATACGCAGTATTTT. Drawing the rest from reference TRBV5-1 and TRBJ2-3, the complete variable domain is KAGVTQTPRYLIKTRGQQVTLSCSPISGHRSVSWYQQTPGQGLQFLFEYFSETQRNKGNFPGRFSGRQFSNSRSEMNVSTLELGDSALYLCASSLALAGAGTDTQYFGPGTRLTVL.

This clonotype was observed a handful of times. The V gene is TRBV11-1, the J gene TRBJ2-3; the match to TRBD1 covers 7 bases. The CDR3 contains 13 residues. Unmatched junction bases numbered 3, after V lost 3 bases and J lost 6 bases. Germline V gene data show CDR1 as SGHAT and CDR2 as FQDESV (reference sequence). The CDR3 DNA is TGTGCCAGCAGCTTCACAGGGGAGGATACGCAGTATTTT. This translates into CASSFTGEDTQYF.

This chain joins TRBV6-5 and TRBJ2-7; 16 nucleotides align to TRBD2. V trimming: 3 bases; J trimming: 3 bases; junction bases outside the gene matches: 17. CDR1 is MNHEY and CDR2 is SVGAGI in the germline V gene. The CDR3 extends over 21 amino acids. The CDR3 spells CASSYFGTGGLAGGNLYEQYF. CDR3 nucleotides: TGTGCCAGCAGTTATTTTGGGACAGGGGGACTAGCGGGAGGGAATCTCTACGAGCAGTACTTC.

This clonotype turned up a few times. This rearrangement joins TRBV10-3 to TRBJ1-2; D is unresolved. Germline V gives CDR1 ENHRY, CDR2 SYGVKD. Trimming left V 6 bases short and J 4 bases short, with 18 bases between. There are 15 residues in the CDR3. The CDR3 region is CAISSNSALGYGYTF. The CDR3 nucleotides read TGTGCCATCAGCAGTAACAGCGCCCTGGGCTATGGCTACACCTTC.

In its sample, this clonotype was seen many times. The rearrangement links TRBV24-1 to TRBJ2-1; 8 nucleotides match TRBD1. Trimming at V came to 5 bases and at J to 0 bases, leaving 5 bases not matched to a gene. The CDR3 extends over 16 amino acids. Germline V gene data show CDR1 as KGHDR and CDR2 as SFDVKD. This CDR3 is CATSGRGQASYNEQFF. In DNA, the CDR3 is TGTGCCACCAGTGGTCGGGGACAGGCCTCCTACAATGAGCAGTTCTTC.

This chain connects TRBV5-4 to TRBJ2-3; D not certain. In germline, CDR1 is SGHNT, CDR2 YYREEE (reference sequence). V was shortened by 1 base and J by 0 bases, with 12 bases between the two germline ends. The CDR3 is 16 residues long. The CDR3 DNA follows: TGTGCCAGCAGCTTGAGAAGCCGCCTTAGCACAGATACGCAGTATTTT. The encoded protein is CASSLRSRLSTDTQYF.

This chain joins TRBV20-1 and TRBJ2-3, with unresolved D. Trimming removed 0 bases from V and 1 base from J, with 8 bases in between. The CDR3 loop spans 14 amino acids. Germline loops: CDR1 DFQATT, CDR2 SNEGSKA (reference sequence). CDR3 amino acids: CSARDRLGTDTQYF. CDR3 coding DNA: TGCAGTGCTAGAGATCGTCTTGGCACAGATACGCAGTATTTT.